This T cell receptor beta chain was recovered during a study of technical replicates of blood from several donors. Measured with immunoSEQ multiplex PCR; TCRdb has only the in-frame clones, and not every one. This sample has some 85,000 clones; about 94% occur once, and the top ten carry 0.39%. The CDR3 spans 15 residues. With 5 bases clipped from V and 3 bases from J, the junction kept 7 bases outside the gene matches. The germline CDR1 and CDR2 sequences are SGHTA and FQGNSA. The specimen was T cells isolated from PBMCs. The V and J genes are TRBV7-2 and TRBJ2-7, with 10 bases fitting TRBD1. This receptor was obtained from a human donor in good health. DNA of the CDR3: TGTGCCAGCAGCAGGGACAGGGGAGTTATCTACGAGCAGTACTTC. The encoded protein is CASSRDRGVIYEQYF. Drawing the rest from reference TRBV7-2 and TRBJ2-7, the complete variable domain is GAGVSQSPSNKVTEKGKDVELRCDPISGHTALYWYRQSLGQGLEFLIYFQGNSAPDKSGLPSDRFSAERTGGSVSTLTIQRTQQEDSAVYLCASSRDRGVIYEQYFGPGTRLTVT.